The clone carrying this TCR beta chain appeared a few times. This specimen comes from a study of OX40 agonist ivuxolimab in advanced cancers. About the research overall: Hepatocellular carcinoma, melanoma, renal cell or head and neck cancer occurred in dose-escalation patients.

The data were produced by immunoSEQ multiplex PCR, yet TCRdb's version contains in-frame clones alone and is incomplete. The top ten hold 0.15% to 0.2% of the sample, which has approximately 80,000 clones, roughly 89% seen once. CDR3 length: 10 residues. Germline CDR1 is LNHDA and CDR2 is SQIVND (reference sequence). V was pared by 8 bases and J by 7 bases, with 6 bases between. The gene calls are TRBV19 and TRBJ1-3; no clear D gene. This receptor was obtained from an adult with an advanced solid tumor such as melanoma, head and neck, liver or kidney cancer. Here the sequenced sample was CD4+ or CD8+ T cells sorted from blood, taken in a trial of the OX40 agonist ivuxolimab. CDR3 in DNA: TGTGCCAGTGAACGGAACACCATATATTTT. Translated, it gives CASERNTIYF.